The 26 T cell receptor beta chains given below trace back to one sample, sequenced in a study of blood T cell repertoires in COVID-19. Sequencing used immunoSEQ multiplex PCR; TCRdb keeps in-frame clones, though not all of them. The sample includes approximately 69,000 clones, approximately 86% of them seen just once. Sequenced material: peripheral blood. These receptors originate from a man aged 45 to 65 with acute or convalescent COVID-19.

This clone was counted only a few times. The chain links TRBV10-3 to TRBJ1-6; no clear D gene. The V end lost 0 bases, the J end lost 8 bases, and 5 bases lay between the germline ends. The V gene's germline CDR1 is ENHRY and CDR2 SYGVKD. This CDR3 is built from 13 residues. CDR3 DNA: TGTGCCATCAGTGAGTCGACTCATTCACCCCTCCACTTT. Its protein is CAISESTHSPLHF.

The rearrangement uses TRBV18 and TRBJ2-7, with TRBD2 matching over 15 bases. This CDR3 is 19 amino acids long. Per the germline V gene, CDR1 is KGHSH and CDR2 is LQKENI. Trimming cost V 2 bases and J 7 bases; bases outside gene matches: 15. The CDR3 coding sequence is TGTGCCAGCTCACCAAACGGGATACCGGGACTAGCGGGGGGAGGAGAGCAGTACTTC. Encoded protein: CASSPNGIPGLAGGGEQYF.

As regards this clone: The sample contains more than one DNA sequence encoding this CDR3. This chain joins TRBV19 and TRBJ2-1; weak D call: TRBD2 (7 bases). Trimming took off 1 base at V and 4 bases at J, with 11 bases between the two ends. The germline V gene encodes CDR1 LNHDA and CDR2 SQIVND (reference sequence). The CDR3 has 15 residues. This CDR3 reads CASSIAGGPYNEQFF. The CDR3 DNA sequence: TGTGCCAGTAGTATAGCGGGGGGCCCATACAATGAGCAGTTCTTC.

The chain uses TRBV19 and TRBJ2-6; D remains unclear. This CDR3 is built from 15 residues. The germline V gene has CDR1 LNHDA and CDR2 SQIVND (reference sequence). V was cut by 6 bases and J by 1 base, with 10 bases left in between. CDR3: CASSLDSSGANVLTF. The CDR3 nucleotides are TGTGCCAGTAGCCTTGACTCTTCTGGGGCCAACGTCCTGACTTTC.

The rearrangement uses TRBV12-5 and TRBJ2-2; D remains unclear. Trimming took 4 bases from V and 2 from J, leaving 11 bases between them. The CDR3 length is 15 residues. Germline V gene sequence: CDR1 LGHNT, CDR2 FRNRAP. The CDR3 DNA reads TGTGCTAGTGGTTCCCGAGAATTCAACACCGGGGAGCTGTTTTTT. As protein: CASGSREFNTGELFF. The full variable domain, its missing parts supplied by reference TRBV12-5 and TRBJ2-2, is DARVTQTPRHKVTEMGQEVTMRCQPILGHNTVFWYRQTMMQGLELLAYFRNRAPLDDSGMPKDRFSAEMPDATLATLKIQPSEPRDSAVYFCASGSREFNTGELFFGEGSRLTVL.

The rearrangement joins TRBV5-1 to TRBJ2-1; 9 bases are a match to TRBD1. The germline gives CDR1 SGHRS, CDR2 YFSETQ. The V gene end was trimmed by 9 bases and the J gene end by 5 bases; junction bases not matched to a gene: 18. The CDR3 has 17 amino acids. The CDR3 sequence: CANPLVLSGTGHNEQFF. DNA for the CDR3: TGCGCCAACCCTCTCGTACTCTCCGGGACAGGGCACAATGAGCAGTTCTTC.

The genes are TRBV24-1 and TRBJ2-1; 8 nucleotides line up with TRBD1. The CDR3 is 13 residues long. CDR1 KGHDR and CDR2 SFDVKD come from the germline V gene. With 7 bases clipped from V and 12 bases from J, the junction kept 10 bases outside the gene matches. This CDR3 reads CATRKTGAGGQFF. DNA for the CDR3: TGTGCCACCAGAAAGACAGGGGCGGGTGGGCAGTTCTTC.

This clone has just one count. J is TRBJ2-1 and V is TRBV5-1; TRBD2 matches 7 bases. With V trimmed by 5 bases and J by 1 base, 3 bases remained unmatched. CDR3 length: 14 residues. Germline loops: CDR1 SGHRS, CDR2 YFSETQ. CDR3 sequence reads: CASSGGGSYNEQFF. CDR3 bases: TGCGCCAGCAGTGGGGGGGGATCCTACAATGAGCAGTTCTTC.

The chain combines TRBV2 with TRBJ2-2; TRBD2 agrees at 9 bases. Germline V gene sequence: CDR1 SNHLY, CDR2 FYNNEI. This CDR3 region has 17 residues. Germline trimming cut 3 bases from V and 0 bases from J; bases unmatched to any gene: 5. The CDR3 region is CASSEISGGANTGELFF. DNA of the CDR3: TGTGCCAGCAGTGAGATTAGCGGGGGAGCGAACACCGGGGAGCTGTTTTTT.

V usage is TRBV2 and J usage is TRBJ1-5; no reliable D call. V was shortened by 7 bases and J by 2 bases, with 12 bases between the two germline ends. CDR3 length equals 14 residues. Germline V gives CDR1 SNHLY, CDR2 FYNNEI. The CDR3 protein is CASIGGIGNQPQHF. DNA for the CDR3: TGTGCCAGCATAGGAGGGATCGGCAATCAGCCCCAGCATTTT.

This chain uses TRBV5-1 with TRBJ1-5, with a possible D match to TRBD1 (6 bases). Germline V gene sequence: CDR1 SGHRS, CDR2 YFSETQ. The CDR3 totals 15 residues. V was clipped by 0 bases and J by 5 bases, with 12 bases between them. The DNA for the CDR3 is TGCGCCAGCAGCTTGGGGCAGGGGCCCTATCAGCCCCAGCATTTT. This codes for CASSLGQGPYQPQHF. Full variable domain (rest looked up from reference TRBV5-1 and TRBJ1-5): KAGVTQTPRYLIKTRGQQVTLSCSPISGHRSVSWYQQTPGQGLQFLFEYFSETQRNKGNFPGRFSGRQFSNSRSEMNVSTLELGDSALYLCASSLGQGPYQPQHFGDGTRLSIL.

This chain connects TRBV4-2 to TRBJ2-5, with D possibly matching TRBD2 (6 bases). Germline V CDR1 and CDR2: LGHNA, YNFKEQ. V dropped 0 bases and J dropped 5 bases, with 13 bases sitting between them. This CDR3 contains 15 residues. The CDR3 sequence: CASSQDNTGGETQYF. CDR3 nucleotides: TGTGCCAGCAGCCAAGATAACACTGGAGGGGAGACCCAGTACTTC.

CDR3 nucleotides: TGTGCCAGCAGCTCAGCAGGGGGTCAGCCCCAGCATTTT. Protein product: CASSSAGGQPQHF. The chain is built from TRBV6-5 and TRBJ1-5, with TRBD1 identical over 7 bases. The V gene end was trimmed by 6 bases and the J gene end by 6 bases; junction bases not matched to a gene: 5. This CDR3 has 13 residues. CDR1 is MNHEY, CDR2 SVGAGI, per germline.

V gene TRBV25-1 combines with J gene TRBJ1-1; D is undetermined. Trimming stripped 6 bases from V and 2 bases from J, with 22 bases between. This CDR3 has 17 residues. Germline lookup yields CDR1 MGHDK and CDR2 SYGVNS. CDR3 loop: CASSPDPGIPSNTEAFF. The CDR3 DNA reads as TGTGCCAGCAGCCCAGACCCGGGAATCCCCTCTAACACTGAAGCTTTCTTT.

The genes are TRBV5-1 and TRBJ1-1; 10 nucleotides line up with TRBD1. After removal of 3 bases from V and 5 bases from J, the junction contained 7 bases not matched to a gene. The CDR3 is made up of 15 amino acids. Germline CDR1 is SGHRS and CDR2 is YFSETQ. CDR3 sequence: CASSSGTGAKTEAFF. CDR3 coding DNA: TGCGCCAGCAGCTCCGGGACAGGGGCGAAGACTGAAGCTTTCTTT.

The J gene is TRBJ2-1, the V gene TRBV21-1; the table's D call, TRBD2, has no DNA check behind it. TRBV21-1 is noted as a pseudogene. This CDR3 region has 16 residues. The CDR3 region has the DNA TGTGCCAGCAGCAAAGCCCTAGCGGGGTTTGGGAATGAGCAGTTCTTC. Translating gives CASSKALAGFGNEQFF.

This clone was recorded once. The chain has TRBV5-1 and TRBJ1-1; TRBD1 aligns across 11 bases. CDR1 is SGHRS and CDR2 is YFSETQ in the germline V gene. J lost 4 bases, V lost 5 bases, and 4 bases had no gene match. The CDR3 sequence is 14 residues long. The chain's CDR3 is CASREGQGATEAFF. The CDR3 nucleotides are TGCGCCAGCAGAGAAGGACAGGGGGCCACTGAAGCTTTCTTT.

This chain joins TRBV9 and TRBJ2-3; 8 nucleotides match TRBD1. The germline CDR1 and CDR2 sequences are SGDLS and YYNGEE. This CDR3 comprises 15 residues. The trim removed 2 bases at V and 4 bases at J, leaving 6 bases unmatched. The CDR3 DNA reads as TGTGCCAGCAGCGTTTCTCAGGGGGCTGCAGATACGCAGTATTTT. Residues: CASSVSQGAADTQYF.

CDR3 sequence: CASSEWGTSTDTQYF. The CDR3 coding sequence is TGCGCCAGCAGTGAGTGGGGGACTAGCACAGATACGCAGTATTTT. The genes are TRBV10-1 and TRBJ2-3; tentative D call: TRBD2 (6 bases). Germline CDR1 is WNHNN and CDR2 is SYGVQD (reference sequence). The germline V and J ends were trimmed by 1 base and 0 bases, with 8 bases remaining between them. The CDR3 length is 15 residues.

V gene TRBV18 combines with J gene TRBJ1-5, with D possibly TRBD1 on 6 matching bases. Germline CDR1 is KGHSH and CDR2 is LQKENI. This CDR3 is built from 13 residues. V was cut by 6 bases and J by 7 bases, with 13 bases left in between. CDR3 DNA sequence: TGTGCCAGCTCGGGGGGGCCGGAGCAGCCCCAGCATTTT. Its translation is CASSGGPEQPQHF.

CDR3 DNA sequence: TGTGCCAGTAGTCCGACTAGCGGGGGGGCCACAGATACGCAGTATTTT. Residues: CASSPTSGGATDTQYF. V is TRBV19 and J is TRBJ2-3; 14 nucleotides match TRBD2. CDR3 length: 16 amino acids. Trimming at V came to 5 bases and at J to 2 bases, leaving 3 bases not matched to a gene. Per the germline V gene, CDR1 is LNHDA and CDR2 is SQIVND (reference sequence).

The genes are TRBV6-5 and TRBJ1-4, with D possibly TRBD1 on 6 matching bases. Trimming took off 6 bases at V and 5 bases at J, with 16 bases between the two ends. Germline V CDR1 and CDR2: MNHEY, SVGAGI. The CDR3 has 15 amino acids. In DNA form, the CDR3 reads TGTGCCAGCAGCGACCCAACGGGGGGCAATGAAAAACTGTTTTTT. Amino acids: CASSDPTGGNEKLFF.

J is TRBJ2-2 and V is TRBV29-1; D call uncertain. The CDR3 is 16 residues long. Germline CDR1 reads SQVTM; CDR2 reads ANQGSEA. Trimming cost V 3 bases and J 2 bases, with 16 bases left between them. CDR3 residues: CSVEVGGRINTGELFF. For the CDR3, the DNA is TGCAGCGTTGAGGTCGGCGGTCGAATAAACACCGGGGAGCTGTTTTTT.

J is TRBJ1-2 and V is TRBV19, with 7 bases identical to TRBD1. Germline CDR1 and CDR2: LNHDA and SQIVND (reference sequence). V dropped 1 base and J dropped 6; count of bases not matched to a gene: 8. This CDR3 comprises 15 residues. The CDR3, as DNA: TGTGCCAGTAGTATAGCCGCCGACAGGGAGGATGGCTACACCTTC. Amino acid sequence: CASSIAADREDGYTF.

As regards this clone: The germline gene is not matched at one end of the junction; a read error may be the cause. The chain carries TRBV6-6 and TRBJ1-2; the D gene is possibly TRBD1 (5 bases). Germline assignment: CDR1 MNHNY and CDR2 SVGAGI (reference sequence). This CDR3 is 14 amino acids long. The CDR3 DNA reads TGTGCCAGCAGCCCCGAGGGGAGGGGCTATGCCTACACCTTC. This sequence encodes CASSPEGRGYAYTF.

V is TRBV27 and J is TRBJ2-7; TRBD2 agrees at 8 bases. Germline assignment: CDR1 MNHEY and CDR2 SMNVEV (reference sequence). The CDR3 has 16 amino acids. The trim removed 6 bases at V and 7 bases at J, leaving 17 bases unmatched. CDR3 sequence: CASSPDEAGVRWEQYF. The CDR3, as DNA: TGTGCCAGCAGCCCCGACGAAGCGGGGGTTCGATGGGAGCAGTACTTC.